This paragraph reports one T cell receptor (beta chain). This clone was detected once. What antigen it recognizes has not been identified. The sample holds no much larger clone one base away, and base qualities are not on file. This specimen comes from a study of T cell changes during pregnancy in multiple sclerosis (dated by TCRdb to between 2019 and 2020). General notes on the study: The study looked at changes in the T cell repertoire across pregnancy in women with multiple sclerosis.

CDR1 and CDR2 are read off the germline V gene (reference sequence) as GTSNPN and SVGIG. The CDR3 runs 14 amino acids, cysteine and phenylalanine included. Of all the DNA, just the CDR3 is kept, 42 bases in frame from base 1. Here V drops 4 bases and J drops 9 bases, and the junction holds 10 bases not matched to any gene. Library preparation employed the immunoSEQ multiplex PCR assay. The source is immuneACCESS, and TCRdb retained only in-frame sequences with V and J called. Part of the clones is not carried over; for the studies checked, unresolved V genes explain less than half of this, and the remainder is unexplained. Present in this sample are tens of thousands of clones, around 92% of which were seen just once. 0.15% to 0.2% of the sample lies in the top ten.

This sequence uses TRBV30 and TRBJ2-1, with TRBD2 identical over 9 junction bases. The TCR was taken from a female donor with multiple sclerosis, enrolled in a pregnancy study. Sequenced here: CD4+ T cells from peripheral blood mononuclear cells, sampled in the second trimester of pregnancy. Read as DNA, the sequence is TGTGCCTGGACCAGGGGACTAGCCTCCCCTGAGCAGTTCTTC. The translation is CAWTRGLASPEQFF.